A selection of T cell receptor beta chains follows, all from one sample in a study of T cell repertoires in cytomegalovirus infection. For these receptors, no antigen is known. TCRdb analysed the reads with MiXCR anew, one entry per CDR3 protein. The data show 40,000 to 60,000 distinct CDR3 sequences, roughly 20% seen once. The source was CD8+ T cells from cultured PBMCs, collected from culture after CMV antigen stimulation. The receptors here all came from a human donor in good health (CMV status not recorded). Some clones in this sample may be carry-over from other donors' samples. Both conserved end residues are part of each CDR3. A D gene is named only where the DNA matches it firmly. Rows give clone size only sometimes, using once, few, many, or a class for an expanded clone.

CDR3 protein	CDR3 DNA	clone size	D gene	V gene	J gene
CASSLAGTYTEAFF	TGTGCCAGCAGTTTAGCAGGGACCTACACTGAAGCTTTCTTT	NA	NA	TRBV12-3/TRBV12-4	TRBJ1-1
CASSALAPDEQFF	TGTGCCAGCAGTGCGCTAGCGCCCGATGAGCAGTTCTTC	NA	NA	TRBV2	TRBJ2-1
CASSWRGGDEKLFF	TGTGCCAGCAGTTGGAGGGGGGGGGATGAAAAACTGTTTTTT	NA	NA	TRBV6-5	TRBJ1-4
CASSLVVTYNEQFF	TGTGCCAGCAGCTTAGTGGTCACCTACAATGAGCAGTTCTTC	many	NA	TRBV7-8	TRBJ2-1
CASSIEGGGYNEQFF	TGTGCCAGTAGTATAGAAGGAGGGGGCTACAATGAGCAGTTCTTC	NA	NA	TRBV19	TRBJ2-1
CASSLANTRDRGWEEQYF	TGTGCCAGCAGCTTAGCGAACACCCGGGACAGGGGTTGGGAAGAGCAGTACTTC	NA	TRBD1	TRBV7-8	TRBJ2-7
CASSLGGNTIYF	TGTGCCAGCAGCTTAGGGGGCAACACCATATATTTT	few	NA	TRBV11-2	TRBJ1-3
CASSFKRGEQFF	TGTGCCAGCAGTTTTAAGAGGGGTGAGCAGTTCTTC	few	NA	TRBV6-2/TRBV6-3	TRBJ2-1
CASSSTMNTEAFF	TGTGCCAGCAGCTCCACAATGAACACTGAAGCTTTCTTT	few	NA	TRBV12-3/TRBV12-4	TRBJ1-1
CASSFGGSLEQYF	TGTGCCAGCAGCTTCGGGGGGTCCCTCGAGCAGTACTTC	few	TRBD2	TRBV7-6	TRBJ2-7
CASKSGLAKETQYF	TGTGCCAGCAAAAGTGGACTAGCGAAAGAGACCCAGTACTTC	NA	TRBD2	TRBV27	TRBJ2-5
CASSLSGLDNQPQHF	TGTGCCAGCAGTTTATCAGGGCTTGACAATCAGCCCCAGCATTTT	NA	NA	TRBV28	TRBJ1-5
CASSLAVNRGSTEAFF	TGTGCCAGCAGCTTAGCGGTAAACAGGGGAAGCACTGAAGCTTTCTTT	NA	TRBD1	TRBV7-6	TRBJ1-1
CASSYPDERSSYEQYF	TGTGCCAGCAGTTACCCCGACGAAAGGAGCTCCTACGAGCAGTACTTC	NA	NA	TRBV6-2/TRBV6-3	TRBJ2-7
CASSYSDGDPYEQYF	TGTGCCAGCAGTTACTCGGATGGGGACCCCTACGAGCAGTACTTC	NA	NA	TRBV6-2/TRBV6-3	TRBJ2-7
CASRPGTPAAEAFF	TGTGCCAGCAGACCCGGGACGCCCGCGGCTGAAGCTTTCTTT	NA	NA	TRBV6-2/TRBV6-3	TRBJ1-1
CASSSTSGKHFEQYF	TGTGCCAGCAGCTCTACTAGCGGGAAACATTTCGAGCAGTACTTC	NA	TRBD2	TRBV7-2	TRBJ2-7
CASSLLTGDSTDTQYF	TGTGCCAGCAGCTTATTAACGGGGGATAGCACAGATACGCAGTATTTT	once	NA	TRBV7-6	TRBJ2-3
CSVLSSGNTIYF	TGCAGCGTTCTTAGCTCTGGAAACACCATATATTTT	NA	NA	TRBV29-1	TRBJ1-3
CASSLWGHQNTGELFF	TGTGCCAGCAGCTTATGGGGACATCAGAACACCGGGGAGCTGTTTTTT	few	NA	TRBV13	TRBJ2-2
CASSSGLLGHSGNTIYF	TGTGCCAGCAGCTCGGGTTTACTGGGTCACTCTGGAAACACCATATATTTT	few	NA	TRBV7-9	TRBJ1-3
CASSGPGGPERYGYTF	TGTGCCAGCAGCGGCCCCGGGGGGCCCGAGAGATATGGCTACACCTTC	once	NA	TRBV9	TRBJ1-2
CASSSRPPPTNTEPEAFF	TGTGCCAGCAGCTCCCGCCCTCCCCCGACAAATACAGAGCCTGAAGCTTTCTTT	NA	NA	TRBV7-6	TRBJ1-1
CASSWSGGPSYEQYF	TGTGCCAGCAGCTGGAGCGGGGGTCCCTCCTACGAGCAGTACTTC	few	TRBD2	TRBV7-2	TRBJ2-7
CASSLNRGSQETQYF	TGTGCCAGCAGCTTAAATCGTGGCTCCCAAGAGACCCAGTACTTC	few	NA	TRBV7-2	TRBJ2-5
CASSLGAGGTDTQYF	TGTGCCAGCAGCTTGGGAGCGGGAGGCACAGATACGCAGTATTTT	NA	TRBD2	TRBV5-4	TRBJ2-3
CSVALAGEANEQFF	TGCAGCGTTGCTTTAGCGGGAGAGGCTAATGAGCAGTTCTTC	NA	TRBD2	TRBV29-1	TRBJ2-1
CASSVGRGPQHIQYF	TGTGCCAGCAGCGTCGGCAGGGGGCCGCAACACATTCAGTACTTC	few	TRBD1	TRBV11-2	TRBJ2-4
CASRATGNNNQPQHF	TGTGCCAGCAGGGCGACAGGGAATAACAATCAGCCCCAGCATTTT	NA	TRBD1	TRBV6-5	TRBJ1-5
CASSLKTSGGNNEQFF	TGTGCCAGCAGCCTAAAGACTAGCGGGGGGAACAATGAGCAGTTCTTC	NA	TRBD2	TRBV7-3	TRBJ2-1
CASSQDAGGAEEQYF	TGTGCCAGCAGCCAAGATGCAGGGGGGGCGGAAGAGCAGTACTTC	NA	NA	TRBV4-2	TRBJ2-7
CASSLGGRVSYEQYF	TGTGCCAGCAGCTTAGGCGGGAGGGTCTCCTACGAGCAGTACTTC	few	TRBD2	TRBV7-6	TRBJ2-7
CASSQGTASSYEQYF	TGTGCCAGCAGTCAGGGGACAGCCTCGAGCTACGAGCAGTACTTC	few	TRBD1	TRBV12-3/TRBV12-4	TRBJ2-7
CASSHSYRTVEFYEQYF	TGTGCCAGCAGTCACTCATACAGGACAGTGGAGTTCTACGAGCAGTACTTC	NA	NA	TRBV6-2/TRBV6-3	TRBJ2-7
CASSLGAGINHNEQFF	TGTGCCAGCAGCTTAGGGGCAGGGATAAATCACAATGAGCAGTTCTTC	NA	NA	TRBV7-8	TRBJ2-1
CASSLAGASYEQYF	TGTGCCAGCAGTTTAGCAGGGGCCTCCTACGAGCAGTACTTC	many	NA	TRBV12-3/TRBV12-4	TRBJ2-7
CASSISPGTYTEAFF	TGTGCCAGCAGCATTTCTCCCGGGACTTACACTGAAGCTTTCTTT	many	NA	TRBV11-2	TRBJ1-1
CASSSAGTGPTDTQYF	TGTGCCAGCAGCTCAGCCGGGACAGGACCCACAGATACGCAGTATTTT	NA	TRBD1	TRBV14	TRBJ2-3
CASSSSGPYNEQFF	TGTGCCAGCAGTTCGTCGGGGCCCTACAATGAGCAGTTCTTC	few	NA	TRBV27	TRBJ2-1
CASSLRLARNEQFF	TGTGCCAGCAGTTTAAGACTAGCAAGGAATGAGCAGTTCTTC	few	TRBD2	TRBV12-3/TRBV12-4	TRBJ2-1
CATSEGGRETQYF	TGTGCCACCAGCGAGGGCGGGCGAGAGACCCAGTACTTC	few	NA	TRBV15	TRBJ2-5
CASSRTGNNEQFF	TGTGCCAGCTCACGGACAGGAAACAATGAGCAGTTCTTC	NA	TRBD1	TRBV11-2	TRBJ2-1
CASQMAGFRQPQHF	TGTGCCAGCCAGATGGCGGGGTTTCGCCAGCCCCAGCATTTT	NA	NA	TRBV7-9	TRBJ1-5
CASRERDSNYGYTF	TGTGCCAGCAGGGAGAGGGACAGCAACTATGGCTACACCTTC	few	TRBD1	TRBV12-3/TRBV12-4	TRBJ1-2
CASSPSRTGLSYEQYF	TGCGCCAGCAGCCCATCCCGGACAGGGCTCTCCTACGAGCAGTACTTC	medium-sized	TRBD1	TRBV4-1	TRBJ2-7
CASSYSLRRGPGTQYF	TGTGCCAGCAGTTACTCTCTTCGCCGGGGCCCGGGGACGCAGTATTTT	NA	NA	TRBV6-6	TRBJ2-3
CASTQGDEAFF	TGTGCCAGCACCCAGGGGGATGAAGCTTTCTTT	few	TRBD1	TRBV6-6	TRBJ1-1
CASSQTTAGQPQHF	TGCGCCAGCAGCCAAACTACGGCGGGGCAGCCCCAGCATTTT	NA	NA	TRBV4-3	TRBJ1-5
CASSPLLLSGRSAYNEQFF	TGTGCCAGCAGCCCTCTCCTCCTTAGCGGGAGGTCGGCTTACAATGAGCAGTTCTTC	NA	TRBD2	TRBV5-6	TRBJ2-1
CASSLTEARTDTQYF	TGTGCCAGCAGCTTGACGGAAGCTCGAACAGATACGCAGTATTTT	few	NA	TRBV6-1	TRBJ2-3
CASSPGRDIEAFF	TGTGCCAGCAGCCCCGGTCGGGACATAGAAGCTTTCTTT	many	NA	TRBV7-8	TRBJ1-1
CASSVMEGYTF	TGTGCCAGCAGTGTAATGGAAGGCTACACCTTC	NA	NA	TRBV2	TRBJ1-2
CASSSGKPGGELFF	TGTGCCAGCAGCTCGGGGAAGCCGGGCGGGGAGCTGTTTTTT	few	NA	TRBV7-9	TRBJ2-2
CSASPTGVNGEQFF	TGCAGTGCTAGTCCGACCGGGGTGAACGGAGAGCAGTTCTTC	few	NA	TRBV20-1	TRBJ2-1
CASSGTGVDNTEAFF	TGTGCCAGCAGCGGGACAGGGGTTGACAACACTGAAGCTTTCTTT	few	TRBD1	TRBV11-2	TRBJ1-1
CASSSLQGANTEAFF	TGTGCCAGCAGTTCTCTACAGGGGGCGAACACTGAAGCTTTCTTT	few	TRBD1	TRBV27	TRBJ1-1
CASSWANNEQFF	TGTGCCAGCAGTTGGGCTAACAATGAGCAGTTCTTC	few	NA	TRBV7-9	TRBJ2-1
CASTRDGSSYNEQFF	TGTGCCAGCACCAGAGACGGAAGCTCCTACAATGAGCAGTTCTTC	once	NA	TRBV27	TRBJ2-1
CASSFYENEQFF	TGTGCCAGCAGCTTTTACGAAAATGAGCAGTTCTTC	NA	NA	TRBV11-3	TRBJ2-1
CASSYSTGNYGYTF	TGTGCCAGCAGTTATTCAACAGGGAACTATGGCTACACCTTC	NA	NA	TRBV6-2/TRBV6-3	TRBJ1-2